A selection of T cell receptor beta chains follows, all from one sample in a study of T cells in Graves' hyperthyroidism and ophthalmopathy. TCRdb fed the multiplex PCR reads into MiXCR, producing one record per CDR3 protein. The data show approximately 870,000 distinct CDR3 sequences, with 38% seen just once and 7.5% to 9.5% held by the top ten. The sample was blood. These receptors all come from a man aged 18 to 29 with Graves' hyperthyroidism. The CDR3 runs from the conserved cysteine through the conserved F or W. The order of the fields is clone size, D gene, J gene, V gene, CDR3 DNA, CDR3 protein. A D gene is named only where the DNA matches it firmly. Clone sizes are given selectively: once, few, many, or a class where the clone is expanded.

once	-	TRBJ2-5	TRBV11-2	TGCGCCAGCAGCCAAGATCGACTCCTAGAGACCCAGTACTTC	CASSQDRLLETQYF
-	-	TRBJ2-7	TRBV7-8	TGTGCCAGCAGCTTAGGAACGGAATACTACGAGCAGTACTTC	CASSLGTEYYEQYF
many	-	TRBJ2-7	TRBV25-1	TGTGCCAGCAGTGAACCCCAGGGGCTGTACTTC	CASSEPQGLYF
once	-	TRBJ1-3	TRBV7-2	TGTGCCAGCAGAGATACGGGGGGAAACACCATATATTTT	CASRDTGGNTIYF
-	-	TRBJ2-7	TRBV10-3	TGTGCCAGCATTCCACCTTCCGGCTACGAGCAGTACTTC	CASIPPSGYEQYF
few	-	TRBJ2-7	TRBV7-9	TGTGCCAGCAGCCCCGCGACCGGGGCCAGCTCCTACGAGCAGTACTTC	CASSPATGASSYEQYF
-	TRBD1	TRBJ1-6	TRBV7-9	TGTGCCAGCAGCCCTTGGGAGGGGGCTAATTCACCCCTCCACTTT	CASSPWEGANSPLHF
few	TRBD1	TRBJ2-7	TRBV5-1	TGCGCCAGCAGCCTGAGGGGGACAGGAGGTTCCTACGAGCAGTACTTC	CASSLRGTGGSYEQYF
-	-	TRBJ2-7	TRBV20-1	TGCAGTGCTCCGTCCGGCCCCCAGTACTTC	CSAPSGPQYF
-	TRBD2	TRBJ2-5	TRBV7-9	TGTGCCAGCAGCTTAGATAGTAGCGGGGGGAACGGAGAGACCCAGTACTTC	CASSLDSSGGNGETQYF
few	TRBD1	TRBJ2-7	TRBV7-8	TGTGCCAGCAGCTTCAGGACAGGGCTTCACGAGCAGTACTTC	CASSFRTGLHEQYF
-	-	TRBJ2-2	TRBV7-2	TGTGCCAGCAGCCAGGACGCCGGGGAGCTGTTTTTT	CASSQDAGELFF
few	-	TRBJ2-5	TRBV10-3	TGTGCCATCAGTGACCTTGGACGGATTCAAGAGACCCAGTACTTC	CAISDLGRIQETQYF
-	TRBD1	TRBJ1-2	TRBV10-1	TGCGCCAGCATCCCTGGACAGGGGGAGAATGGCTACACCTTC	CASIPGQGENGYTF
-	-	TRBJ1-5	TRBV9	TGTACCAGCAGCGTAGAAGGTAATCAGCCCCAGCATTTT	CTSSVEGNQPQHF
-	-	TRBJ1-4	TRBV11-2	TGCGCCAGCAGCCAAGCCTCATCCGGGGGAGGAAAACTGTTTTTT	CASSQASSGGGKLFF
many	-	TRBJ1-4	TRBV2	TGTGCCAGCAGTTACAGGGTAGTTGAGACTAATGAAAAACTGTTTTTT	CASSYRVVETNEKLFF
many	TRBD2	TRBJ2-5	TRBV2	TGTGCCAGCAGCTTTCGGACGGGGGGAGAGACCCAGTACTTC	CASSFRTGGETQYF
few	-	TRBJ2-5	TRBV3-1	TGTGCCAGCAGGGACCCGGCGGAGACCCAGTACTTC	CASRDPAETQYF
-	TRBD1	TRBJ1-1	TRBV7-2	TGTGCCAGCAGGCCCGAACAGGGGTCCATGAACACTGAAGCTTTCTTT	CASRPEQGSMNTEAFF
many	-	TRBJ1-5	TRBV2	TGTGCCAGCAGTGAAACAGGGCTGAGTCAGCCCCAGCATTTT	CASSETGLSQPQHF
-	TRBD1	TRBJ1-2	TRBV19	TGTGCCAGTAGTACTGACAGGGCTCGCTATGGCTACACCTTC	CASSTDRARYGYTF
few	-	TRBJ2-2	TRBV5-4	TGTGCCAGCAGCTTAGGAGCCCCCAACACCGGGGAGCTGTTTTTT	CASSLGAPNTGELFF
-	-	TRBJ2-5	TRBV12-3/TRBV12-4	TGTGCCAGCAGTGCCCCCCCTTACACTAAAGAGACCCAGTACTTC	CASSAPPYTKETQYF
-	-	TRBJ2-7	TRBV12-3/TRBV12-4	TGTGCCAGCCCTCCCGAGCAGTACTTC	CASPPEQYF
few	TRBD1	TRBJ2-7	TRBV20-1	TGCAGTTGGATAGGGGACAGGGGCTACGAGCAGTACTTC	CSWIGDRGYEQYF
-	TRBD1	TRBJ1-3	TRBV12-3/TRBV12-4	TGTGCCAGCAGAGGGGCGGGACAGAGGAACACCATATATTTT	CASRGAGQRNTIYF
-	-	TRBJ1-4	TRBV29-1	TGCAGCTCCCGGGCAGCTGAAAAACTGTTTTTT	CSSRAAEKLFF
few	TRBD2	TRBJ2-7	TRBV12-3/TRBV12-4	TGTGCCAGCAGTTTTGTGGTCAGCGGGAGGGGCTACGAGCAGTACTTC	CASSFVVSGRGYEQYF
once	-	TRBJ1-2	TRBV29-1	TGCAGCGTTGAATCCAGGACAGAAGGTTATGGTGGCTACACCTTC	CSVESRTEGYGGYTF
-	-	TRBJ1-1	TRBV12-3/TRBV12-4	TGTGCCAGCAGTTCCATCAGGGAGGGCACTGAAGCTTTCTTT	CASSSIREGTEAFF
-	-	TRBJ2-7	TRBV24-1	TGTGCCACCAGTGGGGGTTACTCCTACGAGCAGTACTTC	CATSGGYSYEQYF
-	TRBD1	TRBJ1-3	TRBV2	TGTGCCAGCGGGACAGGGAATGAAAACACCATATATTTT	CASGTGNENTIYF
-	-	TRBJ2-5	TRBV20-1	TGCAGTGCTGTATTGGTTAGCCAAGAGACCCAGTACTTC	CSAVLVSQETQYF
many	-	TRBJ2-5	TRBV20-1	TGCAGTGCTAGAGGGCGGGAGACCCAGTACTTC	CSARGRETQYF
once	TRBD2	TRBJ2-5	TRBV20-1	TGCAGTGCTAGAGGCCCTAGCGGGGGCCCACGGGGAGAGACCCAGTACTTC	CSARGPSGGPRGETQYF
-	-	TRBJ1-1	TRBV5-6	TGTGCCAGCAGGGGGGTAGAGAACCTGAACACTGAAGCTTTCTTT	CASRGVENLNTEAFF
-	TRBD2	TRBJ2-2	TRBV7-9	TGTGCCAGCAGCCCGCAAACTGCGGGGGGCAAATCCACCGGGGAGCTGTTTTTT	CASSPQTAGGKSTGELFF
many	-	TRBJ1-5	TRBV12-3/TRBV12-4	TGTGCCAGCAGGTCAGGAATTCAGCCCCAGCATTTT	CASRSGIQPQHF
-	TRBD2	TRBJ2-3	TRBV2	TGTGCCAGCAGGGGGACTAGCGGGGTATCGGATACGCAGTATTTT	CASRGTSGVSDTQYF
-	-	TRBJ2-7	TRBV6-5	TGTGCCAGCAGCGCCGGGACTCGCTCCTACGAGCAGTACTTC	CASSAGTRSYEQYF
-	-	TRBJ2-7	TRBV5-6	TGTGCCAGCAGTTTCCGATCCGGCTACGAGCAGTACTTC	CASSFRSGYEQYF
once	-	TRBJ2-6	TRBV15	TGTGCCACCAGCAGAGATCTCGGTGAAGGGGCCAACGTCCTGACTTTC	CATSRDLGEGANVLTF
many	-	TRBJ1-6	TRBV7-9	TGTGCCAGCAGCTGGTCCCCGGATGCACCCCTCCACTTT	CASSWSPDAPLHF
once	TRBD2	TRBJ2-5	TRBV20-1	TGCAGTGCCCTCAAGGCTAGCGGGAAAGGGACCCAGTACTTC	CSALKASGKGTQYF
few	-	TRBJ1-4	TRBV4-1	TGCGCCAGCAGGACAGGCCGTAATGAAAAACTGTTTTTT	CASRTGRNEKLFF
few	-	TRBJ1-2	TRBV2	TGTGCCAGCAGCCAGGGGAGATATGGCTACACCTTC	CASSQGRYGYTF
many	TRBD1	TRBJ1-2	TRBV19	TGTGCCAGCAGAGGAGAGGGGGCAGGAGGCTACACCTTC	CASRGEGAGGYTF
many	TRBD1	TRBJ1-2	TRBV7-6	TGTGCCAGCAGCTCGGGGACAGGGACGGATGGCTACACCTTC	CASSSGTGTDGYTF
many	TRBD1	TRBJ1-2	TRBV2	TGTGCCAGACAGGGGGGCGGCTACACCTTC	CARQGGGYTF
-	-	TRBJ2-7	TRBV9	TGTGCCAGCAGCGTAGGGCCGGGACACCCCTCCTACGAGCAGTACTTC	CASSVGPGHPSYEQYF
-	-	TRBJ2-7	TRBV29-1	TGCAGCGTCCCAACGGGGGACAGTACCTACGAGCAGTACTTC	CSVPTGDSTYEQYF
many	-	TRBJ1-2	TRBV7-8	TGTGCCAGCAGCTTAGGGCAGGACCTCTATGGCTACACCTTC	CASSLGQDLYGYTF
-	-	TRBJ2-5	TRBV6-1	TGTGCCAGCAGCCGCGGAGGGGGTTGGGAGACCCAGTACTTC	CASSRGGGWETQYF
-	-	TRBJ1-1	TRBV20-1	TGCAGTGCTCCGGCTGTTCGGGCCACAGCTGAAGCTTTCTTT	CSAPAVRATAEAFF
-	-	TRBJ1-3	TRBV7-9	TGTGCCAGCAGCTTAGATCCTCGGCGGGGGACTGGAAACACCATATATTTT	CASSLDPRRGTGNTIYF
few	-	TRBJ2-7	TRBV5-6	TGTGCCAGCAGCTTGAAGCCGAGTGGCTACGAGCAGTACTTC	CASSLKPSGYEQYF
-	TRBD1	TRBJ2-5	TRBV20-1	TGCAGCTCACGACAGGGACCCCAAGAGACCCAGTACTTC	CSSRQGPQETQYF
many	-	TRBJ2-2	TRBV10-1	TGCGCCAGCAGTGAACTTGGGGCCGGGGAGCTGTTTTTT	CASSELGAGELFF